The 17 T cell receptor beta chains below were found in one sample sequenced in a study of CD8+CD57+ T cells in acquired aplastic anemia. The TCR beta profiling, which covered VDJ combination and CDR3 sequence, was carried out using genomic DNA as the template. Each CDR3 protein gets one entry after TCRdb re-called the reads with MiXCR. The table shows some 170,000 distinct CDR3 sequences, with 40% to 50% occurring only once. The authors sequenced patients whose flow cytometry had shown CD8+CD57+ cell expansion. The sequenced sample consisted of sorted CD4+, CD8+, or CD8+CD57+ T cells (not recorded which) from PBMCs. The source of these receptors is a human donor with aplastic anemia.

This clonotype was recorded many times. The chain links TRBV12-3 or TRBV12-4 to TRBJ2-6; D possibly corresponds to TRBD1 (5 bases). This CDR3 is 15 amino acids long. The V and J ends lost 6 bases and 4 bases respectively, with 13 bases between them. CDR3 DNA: TGTGCCAGCAGCTCACCAGGGCGGGGGGCCAACGTCCTGACTTTC. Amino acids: CASSSPGRGANVLTF.

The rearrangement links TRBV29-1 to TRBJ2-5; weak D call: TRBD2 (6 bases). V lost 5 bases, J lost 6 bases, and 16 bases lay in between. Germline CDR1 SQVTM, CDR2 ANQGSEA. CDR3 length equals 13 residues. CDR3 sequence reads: CSVPGSGGKTQYF. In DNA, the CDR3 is TGCAGCGTTCCCGGGAGTGGGGGGAAGACCCAGTACTTC.

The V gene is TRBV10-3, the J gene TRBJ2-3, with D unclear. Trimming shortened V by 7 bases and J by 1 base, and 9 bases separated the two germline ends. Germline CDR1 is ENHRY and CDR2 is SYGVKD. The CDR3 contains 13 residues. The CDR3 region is CAINGAGTDTQYF. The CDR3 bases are TGTGCCATCAACGGCGCGGGCACAGATACGCAGTATTTT.

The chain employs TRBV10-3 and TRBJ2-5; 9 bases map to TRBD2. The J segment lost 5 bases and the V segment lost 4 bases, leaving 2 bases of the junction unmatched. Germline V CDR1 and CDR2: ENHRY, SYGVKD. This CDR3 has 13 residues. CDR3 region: CAISGRGGETQYF. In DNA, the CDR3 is TGTGCCATCAGTGGGCGGGGGGGCGAGACCCAGTACTTC.

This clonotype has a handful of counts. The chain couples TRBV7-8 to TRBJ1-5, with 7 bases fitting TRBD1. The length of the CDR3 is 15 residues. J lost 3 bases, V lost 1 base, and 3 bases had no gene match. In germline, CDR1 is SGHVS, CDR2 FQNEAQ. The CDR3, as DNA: TGTGCCAGCAGCTTAGGAGGGGGCCTCAATCAGCCCCAGCATTTT. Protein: CASSLGGGLNQPQHF.

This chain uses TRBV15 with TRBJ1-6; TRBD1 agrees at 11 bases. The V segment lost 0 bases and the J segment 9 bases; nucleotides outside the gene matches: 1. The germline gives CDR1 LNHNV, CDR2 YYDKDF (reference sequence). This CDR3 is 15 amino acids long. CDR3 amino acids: CATSREDRGLSPLHF. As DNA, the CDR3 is TGTGCCACCAGCAGAGAGGACAGGGGGCTTTCACCCCTCCACTTT. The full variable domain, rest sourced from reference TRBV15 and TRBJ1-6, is DAMVIQNPRYQVTQFGKPVTLSCSQTLNHNVMYWYQQKSSQAPKLLFHYYDKDFNNEADTPDNFQSRRPNTSFCFLDIRSPGLGDTAMYLCATSREDRGLSPLHFGNGTRLTVT.

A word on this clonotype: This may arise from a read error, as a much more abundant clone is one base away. The CDR3 is CATQRGFATSEKLFF. In DNA, the CDR3 is TGTGCCACCCAACGGGGTTTTGCAACTAGTGAAAAACTGTTTTTT. The rearrangement uses TRBV10-3 and TRBJ1-4; D not resolved. The V gene's germline CDR1 is ENHRY and CDR2 SYGVKD. The CDR3 is 15 residues long.

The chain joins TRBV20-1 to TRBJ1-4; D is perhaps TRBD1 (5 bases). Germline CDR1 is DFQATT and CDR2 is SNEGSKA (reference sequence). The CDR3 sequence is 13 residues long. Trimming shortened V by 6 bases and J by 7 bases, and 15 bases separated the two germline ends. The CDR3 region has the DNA TGCAGTGCCCAAAGGCGGGGCCCTGAAAAACTGTTTTTT. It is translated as CSAQRRGPEKLFF.

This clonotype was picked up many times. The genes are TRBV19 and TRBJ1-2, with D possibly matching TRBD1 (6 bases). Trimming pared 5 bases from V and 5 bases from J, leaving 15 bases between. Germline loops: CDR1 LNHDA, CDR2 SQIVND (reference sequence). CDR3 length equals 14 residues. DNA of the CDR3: TGTGCCAGTAGTGCCCTTCGACAGGAGTATGGCTACACCTTC. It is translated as CASSALRQEYGYTF.

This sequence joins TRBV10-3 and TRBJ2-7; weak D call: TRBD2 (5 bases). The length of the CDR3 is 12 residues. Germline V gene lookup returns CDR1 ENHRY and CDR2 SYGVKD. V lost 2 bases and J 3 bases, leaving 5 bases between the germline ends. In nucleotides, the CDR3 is TGTGCCATCAGTGAGGGAGGCTACGAGCAGTACTTC. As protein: CAISEGGYEQYF.

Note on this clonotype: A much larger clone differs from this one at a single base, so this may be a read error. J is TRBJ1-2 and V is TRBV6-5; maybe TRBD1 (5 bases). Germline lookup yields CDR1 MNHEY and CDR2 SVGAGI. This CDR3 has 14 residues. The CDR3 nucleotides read TGTGCCGGCAGTTACTCGGGGACGTCCTATGGCTACACCTTC. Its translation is CAGSYSGTSYGYTF.

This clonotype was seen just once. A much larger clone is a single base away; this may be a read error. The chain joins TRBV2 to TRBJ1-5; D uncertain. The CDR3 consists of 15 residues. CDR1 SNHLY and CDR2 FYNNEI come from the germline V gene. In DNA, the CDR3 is TGTGCCAGCAGTTTATTATTGGGTAGCGATCAGCCCCAGCATTTT. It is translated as CASSLLLGSDQPQHF.

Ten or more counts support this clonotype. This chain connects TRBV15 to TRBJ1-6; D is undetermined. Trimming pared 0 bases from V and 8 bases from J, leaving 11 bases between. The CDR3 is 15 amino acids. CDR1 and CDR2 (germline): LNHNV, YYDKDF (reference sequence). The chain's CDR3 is CATSRDSASDSPLHF. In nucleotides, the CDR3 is TGTGCCACCAGCAGAGATTCGGCCTCTGATTCACCCCTCCACTTT.

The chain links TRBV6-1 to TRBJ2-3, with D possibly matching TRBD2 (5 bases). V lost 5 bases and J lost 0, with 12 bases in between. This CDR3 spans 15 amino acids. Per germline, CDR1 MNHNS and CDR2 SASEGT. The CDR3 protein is CASSPLGVSTDTQYF. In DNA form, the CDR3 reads TGTGCCAGCAGTCCCTTGGGAGTTAGCACAGATACGCAGTATTTT.

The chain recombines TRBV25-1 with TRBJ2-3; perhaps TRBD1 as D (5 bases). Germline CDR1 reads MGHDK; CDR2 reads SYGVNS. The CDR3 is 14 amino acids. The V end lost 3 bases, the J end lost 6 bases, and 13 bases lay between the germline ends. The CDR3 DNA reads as TGTGCCAGCAGTGATATAGGGGATGCGGATACGCAGTATTTT. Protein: CASSDIGDADTQYF.

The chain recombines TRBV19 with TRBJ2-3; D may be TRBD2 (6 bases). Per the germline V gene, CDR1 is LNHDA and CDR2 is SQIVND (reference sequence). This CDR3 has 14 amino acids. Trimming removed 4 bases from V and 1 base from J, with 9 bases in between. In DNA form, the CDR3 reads TGTGCCAGTAGTAAGATAGCGGGCACAGATACGCAGTATTTT. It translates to CASSKIAGTDTQYF.

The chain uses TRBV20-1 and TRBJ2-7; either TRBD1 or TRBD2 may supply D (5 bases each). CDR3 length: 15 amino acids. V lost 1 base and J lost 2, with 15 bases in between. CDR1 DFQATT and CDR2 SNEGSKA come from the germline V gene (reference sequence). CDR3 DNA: TGCAGTGCTAGAGTTAGTGGGACGGACACCTACGAGCAGTACTTC. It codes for CSARVSGTDTYEQYF.